This T cell receptor beta chain was identified in a study of blood T cell repertoires in COVID-19. The overall study: Samples taken during acute and convalescent COVID-19 were collected in the United States, Italy and Spain. Sample material is recorded as cDNA or gDNA derived from T cells, B-cell-depleted T cells, or PBMCs.

In the study's own analysis: Amplification with reference gene primers provided the estimates of nucleated cell counts. This table comes from immunoSEQ multiplex PCR, and its TCRdb copy is limited to in-frame clones, with some not included. The V and J calls and clone size are taken from that table; D and trimming were inferred from the DNA. The table has 19,000 or so clones, roughly 89% seen once. The CDR3 has 16 residues. The germline gives CDR1 SNHLY, CDR2 FYNNEI. V was pared by 6 bases and J by 2 bases, with 10 bases of the junction left unmatched. The chain links TRBV2 to TRBJ2-3; TRBD2 matches at 8 bases. The sequence was collected from a man between 65 and 80 years old with active COVID-19. Material for sequencing was peripheral blood. The CDR3 DNA reads TGTGCCAGCAGCCGAGAAAAACTAGCGGCCACAGATACGCAGTATTTT. Protein product: CASSREKLAATDTQYF.